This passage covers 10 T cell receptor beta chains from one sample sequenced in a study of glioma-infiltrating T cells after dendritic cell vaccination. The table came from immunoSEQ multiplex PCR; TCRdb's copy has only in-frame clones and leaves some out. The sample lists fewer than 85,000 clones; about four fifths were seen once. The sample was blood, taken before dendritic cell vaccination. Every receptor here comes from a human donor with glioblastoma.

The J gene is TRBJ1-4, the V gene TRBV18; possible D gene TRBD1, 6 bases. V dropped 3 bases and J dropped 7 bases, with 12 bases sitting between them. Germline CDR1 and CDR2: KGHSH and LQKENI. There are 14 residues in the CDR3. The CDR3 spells CASSPQGLREKLFF. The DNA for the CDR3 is TGTGCCAGCTCACCGCAGGGGTTGCGTGAAAAACTGTTTTTT.

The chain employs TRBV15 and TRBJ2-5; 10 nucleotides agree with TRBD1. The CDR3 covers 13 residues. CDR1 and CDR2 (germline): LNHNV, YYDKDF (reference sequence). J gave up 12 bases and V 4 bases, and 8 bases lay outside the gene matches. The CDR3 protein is CATSNPDRGAEYF. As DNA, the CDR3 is TGTGCCACCAGCAACCCGGACAGGGGGGCTGAGTACTTC.

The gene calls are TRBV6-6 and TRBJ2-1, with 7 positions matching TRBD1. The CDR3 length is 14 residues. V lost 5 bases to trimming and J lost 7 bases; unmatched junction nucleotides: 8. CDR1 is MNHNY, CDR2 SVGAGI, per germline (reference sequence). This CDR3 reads CASSPNDRENEQFF. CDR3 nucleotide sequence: TGTGCCAGCAGTCCCAATGACAGGGAGAATGAGCAGTTCTTC.

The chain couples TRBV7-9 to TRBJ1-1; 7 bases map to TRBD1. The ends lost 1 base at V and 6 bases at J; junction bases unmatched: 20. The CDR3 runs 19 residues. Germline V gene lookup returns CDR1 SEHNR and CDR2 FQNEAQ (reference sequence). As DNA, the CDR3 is TGTGCCAGCAGCTTAGGAAGGTTTGGGGCAGGGGGACGTAACGCTGAAGCTTTCTTT. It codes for CASSLGRFGAGGRNAEAFF.

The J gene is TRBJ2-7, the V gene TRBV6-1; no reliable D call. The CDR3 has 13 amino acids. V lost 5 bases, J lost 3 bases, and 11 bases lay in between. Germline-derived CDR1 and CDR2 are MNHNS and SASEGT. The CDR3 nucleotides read TGTGCCAGCAGTCTTCTCTCCGACTACGAGCAGTACGTC. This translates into CASSLLSDYEQYV.

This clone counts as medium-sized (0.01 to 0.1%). The CDR3 DNA reads as TGTGCCAGCAGCCAAGATGACTTAGGATCGAGCTACTATGGCTACACCTTC. Its translation: CASSQDDLGSSYYGYTF. The chain joins TRBV4-2 to TRBJ1-2; D is ambiguous. CDR1 is LGHNA and CDR2 is YNFKEQ in the germline V gene. V was cut by 0 bases and J by 3 bases, with 17 bases left in between. This CDR3 contains 17 residues.

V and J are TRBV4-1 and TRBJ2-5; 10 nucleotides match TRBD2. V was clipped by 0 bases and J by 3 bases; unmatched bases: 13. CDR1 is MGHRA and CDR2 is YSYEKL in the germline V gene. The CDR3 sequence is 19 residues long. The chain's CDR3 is CASSQEVGVSGGAEETQYF. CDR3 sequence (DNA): TGCGCCAGCAGCCAAGAAGTCGGGGTGAGCGGGGGGGCAGAAGAGACCCAGTACTTC.

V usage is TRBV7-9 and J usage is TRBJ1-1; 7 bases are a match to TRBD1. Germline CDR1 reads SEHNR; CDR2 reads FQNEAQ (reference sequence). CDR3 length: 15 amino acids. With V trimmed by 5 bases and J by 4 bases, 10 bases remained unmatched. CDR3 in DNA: TGTGCCAGCAGCCTTGGCGGGACAGCGGCCACTGAAGCTTTCTTT. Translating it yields CASSLGGTAATEAFF.

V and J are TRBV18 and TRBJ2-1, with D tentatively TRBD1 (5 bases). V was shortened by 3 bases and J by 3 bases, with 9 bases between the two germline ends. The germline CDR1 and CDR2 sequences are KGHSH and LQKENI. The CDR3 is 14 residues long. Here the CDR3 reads CASSPGQSYNEQFF. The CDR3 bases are TGTGCCAGCTCACCGGGGCAGAGCTACAATGAGCAGTTCTTC.

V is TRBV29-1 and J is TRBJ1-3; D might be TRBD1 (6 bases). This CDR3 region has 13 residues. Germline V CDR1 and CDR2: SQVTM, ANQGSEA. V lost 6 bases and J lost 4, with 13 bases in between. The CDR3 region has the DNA TGCAGCGTCCTCCGGGACAACGGAAACACCATATATTTT. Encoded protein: CSVLRDNGNTIYF.